One sample yielded the 14 T cell receptor beta chains listed below, sequenced in a study of blood T cell repertoires in COVID-19. The assay was immunoSEQ multiplex PCR, and TCRdb's table has in-frame clones only and misses some. The sample holds a few hundred thousand clones; approximately 86% are singletons and the top ten take approximately 0.7%. What was sequenced was peripheral blood. The receptor source for this set is a human donor in a cohort sampled during active COVID-19.

There are many counts of this clone. The chain links TRBV5-1 to TRBJ2-7; 12 bases are shared with TRBD1. V lost 2 bases, J lost 5 bases, and 5 bases stayed unmatched. The CDR3 runs to 15 residues. Germline V gene lookup returns CDR1 SGHRS and CDR2 YFSETQ. The CDR3 loop is CASSLLGQGADEQYF. The CDR3 bases are TGCGCCAGCAGCTTATTGGGACAGGGGGCCGACGAGCAGTACTTC.

This chain uses TRBV10-3 with TRBJ1-5; 7 bases are a match to TRBD1. Germline V gives CDR1 ENHRY, CDR2 SYGVKD. CDR3 length equals 14 residues. The ends lost 3 bases at V and 5 bases at J; junction bases unmatched: 4. The CDR3: CAISDRQGDQPQHF. DNA for the CDR3: TGTGCCATCAGTGATCGGCAGGGGGATCAGCCCCAGCATTTT.

This rearrangement joins TRBV24-1 to TRBJ1-1, with D tentatively TRBD1 (6 bases). V shed 1 base and J shed 1 base, with 12 bases lying between them. CDR1 is KGHDR and CDR2 is SFDVKD in the germline V gene. The CDR3 has 16 residues. This chain's CDR3 is CATSDLSLGQNTEAFF. The CDR3 DNA is TGTGCCACCAGTGATTTATCATTGGGACAGAACACTGAAGCTTTCTTT.

In DNA, the CDR3 is TGTGCCAGCAGCTACAGCGGGGGGGCTAAAGAGCAGTACTTC. Amino acids: CASSYSGGAKEQYF. The chain combines TRBV7-2 with TRBJ2-7; 10 bases are shared with TRBD2. The CDR3 has 14 amino acids. V trimming: 4 bases; J trimming: 7 bases; junction bases outside the gene matches: 7. Germline V gives CDR1 SGHTA, CDR2 FQGNSA.

The chain joins TRBV10-3 to TRBJ2-7; 9 nucleotides agree with TRBD2. Trimming at V came to 3 bases and at J to 1 base, leaving 7 bases not matched to a gene. This CDR3 spans 16 amino acids. The germline V gene has CDR1 ENHRY and CDR2 SYGVKD. The DNA of the CDR3 is TGTGCCATCAGTGACCTGGGTAGCGGGAGTTCCTACGAGCAGTACTTC. Translated: CAISDLGSGSSYEQYF.

This clone was seen just once. J is TRBJ2-1 and V is TRBV28, with a weak D call TRBD1 (6 bases). CDR3 size: 12 residues. Trimming pared 7 bases from V and 4 bases from J, leaving 8 bases between. Germline lookup yields CDR1 MDHEN and CDR2 SYDVKM. This CDR3 is CASTDRYNEQFF. The CDR3 region has the DNA TGTGCCAGCACGGACAGATACAATGAGCAGTTCTTC.

The CDR3 coding sequence is TGCGCCAGCAGCTTGGCTCAGGGGGACTCCCGAGGCTACACCTTC. Residues: CASSLAQGDSRGYTF. The chain combines TRBV5-1 with TRBJ1-2, with TRBD1 identical over 7 bases. This CDR3 spans 15 amino acids. From germline, CDR1 is SGHRS and CDR2 YFSETQ. The V and J ends lost 0 bases and 8 bases, in that order; junction bases with no gene match: 10.

The chain is built from TRBV4-3 and TRBJ1-1; 9 nucleotides agree with TRBD1. CDR3 length: 15 residues. J gave up 4 bases and V 1 base, and 4 bases lay outside the gene matches. In germline, CDR1 is LGHNA, CDR2 YSLEER. CDR3 sequence reads: CASSQATGGITEAFF. The CDR3 nucleotides are TGCGCCAGCAGCCAAGCGACAGGGGGGATCACTGAAGCTTTCTTT.

The chain carries TRBV7-9 and TRBJ1-2; D not certain. This CDR3 region has 14 residues. V was cut by 3 bases and J by 2 bases, with 10 bases left in between. Germline CDR1 reads SEHNR; CDR2 reads FQNEAQ (reference sequence). CDR3 sequence: CASSLVMANYGYTF. In nucleotides, the CDR3 is TGTGCCAGCAGCTTGGTCATGGCCAACTATGGCTACACCTTC.

V gene TRBV27 combines with J gene TRBJ1-2, with D possibly TRBD1 on 5 matching bases. Germline values: CDR1 MNHEY, CDR2 SMNVEV (reference sequence). This CDR3 region has 14 residues. The V end lost 4 bases, the J end lost 4 bases, and 13 bases lay between the germline ends. CDR3 DNA: TGTGCCAGCAGTTATGGGGAGGGGTTCTATGGCTACACCTTC. Amino acid sequence: CASSYGEGFYGYTF.

The chain carries TRBV27 and TRBJ2-1, with D possibly matching TRBD2 (6 bases). The CDR3 runs 14 residues. V was trimmed by 6 bases and J by 2 bases, leaving 11 bases between them. The V gene's germline CDR1 is MNHEY and CDR2 SMNVEV (reference sequence). In DNA form, the CDR3 reads TGTGCCAGCAGGGTAGCGGTAACCTACAATGAGCAGTTCTTC. This sequence encodes CASRVAVTYNEQFF.

The chain uses TRBV29-1 and TRBJ1-2; tentatively, D is TRBD1 (5 bases). V shed 4 bases and J shed 4 bases, with 13 bases lying between them. CDR1 and CDR2 from the germline V gene are SQVTM and ANQGSEA. The CDR3 is 13 residues long. In nucleotides, the CDR3 is TGCAGCGTTGTCAAGGGGTTCAGCTATGGCTACACCTTC. Amino acids: CSVVKGFSYGYTF.

The chain carries TRBV24-1 and TRBJ2-5, with TRBD1 matching 10 bases. There are 16 residues in the CDR3. Germline trimming cut 7 bases from V and 4 bases from J; bases unmatched to any gene: 11. Germline CDR1 reads KGHDR; CDR2 reads SFDVKD. The CDR3 nucleotides read TGTGCCACCAGCCCGTCGGGACAGGGGTATCTAGAGACCCAGTACTTC. It encodes CATSPSGQGYLETQYF.

V is TRBV10-1 and J is TRBJ2-7, with no clear D. Germline CDR1 and CDR2: WNHNN and SYGVQD (reference sequence). The CDR3 is made up of 14 amino acids. V dropped 0 bases and J dropped 6 bases, with 12 bases sitting between them. CDR3 in amino acids: CASSESTLYSEQYF. DNA for the CDR3: TGCGCCAGCAGTGAGTCGACTCTGTATAGCGAGCAGTACTTC.